This T cell receptor (beta chain) was obtained from a study of regulatory T cells in long-lasting Graves disease. Per the germline V gene, CDR1 is SGHAT and CDR2 is FQNNGV. The CDR3 has 13 amino acids. V was pared by 5 bases and J by 1 base, with 8 bases between. Noted time point: persistent/refractory GD, antithyroid drugs over 5 years with positive TRAb. The TCR library was made from RNA extracted from PBMCs. This clonotype was picked up many times. Arm-PCR of CDR3 regions and iRepertoire HTBI primers were used to build TCR beta libraries. TCRdb passed the multiplex PCR reads through MiXCR, listing each CDR3 protein once. The sample lists approximately 470,000 distinct CDR3 sequences, less than 25% occurring once.

V and J are TRBV11-2 and TRBJ1-2; D unresolved. The clonotype comes from a female donor with Graves disease. Specimen: peripheral blood mononuclear cells (PBMCs), collected when the disease was refractory, from a patient treated with antithyroid drugs. DNA of the CDR3: TGTGCCAGCAGCAACGCAGTTAACTATGGCTACACCTTC. This encodes CASSNAVNYGYTF.